A selection of T cell receptor beta chains follows, all from one sample in a study of blood T cell repertoires in COVID-19. Libraries were prepared by immunoSEQ multiplex PCR; TCRdb keeps only in-frame clonotypes and omits some of them. The table has fewer than 450,000 clones, nearly 90% seen once. The sequenced sample was PBMCs or T cells enriched from blood (not recorded which). These receptors all come from a woman aged 40 to 49 with acute COVID-19. Both conserved end residues are part of each CDR3. A D gene is named only where the DNA matches it firmly. Only some rows state a clone size, as once, few, many or a class for expanded clones.

v_call,j_call,clone_size,cdr3_length,d_call,cdr3_nt,cdr3_aa
TRBV7-6,TRBJ1-4,NA,16,TRBD1,TGTGCCAGCAGCTTAGCGCTGGGACAGGGAGGGGAAAAACTGTTTTTT,CASSLALGQGGEKLFF
TRBV4-2,TRBJ2-1,NA,14,NA,TGTGCCAGCAGCCTGGAGACAGCTTACAATGAGCAGTTCTTC,CASSLETAYNEQFF
TRBV19,TRBJ2-5,NA,15,TRBD1,TGTGCCAGTAGTACCCCAAGACAGGGGTTGGAGACCCAGTACTTC,CASSTPRQGLETQYF
TRBV6-5,TRBJ2-1,NA,16,TRBD2,TGTGCCAGCAGTTACTCGGGGCTAGCGGGCAACAATGAGCAGTTCTTC,CASSYSGLAGNNEQFF
TRBV10-3,TRBJ2-3,NA,14,TRBD2,TGTGCCATCAGTTTAGCGGGTGATACAGATACGCAGTATTTT,CAISLAGDTDTQYF
TRBV19,TRBJ2-1,NA,14,TRBD1,TGTGCCAGTAGTATGGCGGGACAGGGGGATGAGCAGTTCTTC,CASSMAGQGDEQFF
TRBV3-1/TRBV3-2,TRBJ2-3,NA,15,NA,TGTGCCAGCAGCCAAGATCCGAGCGTCTTGAATACGCAGTATTTT,CASSQDPSVLNTQYF
TRBV4-1,TRBJ1-6,NA,16,NA,TGCGCCAGCAGCCAATCAGGACGGGGGGGGAATTCACCCCTCCACTTT,CASSQSGRGGNSPLHF
TRBV29-1,TRBJ1-1,NA,15,TRBD1,TGCAGCGTTGCTTCCGGGACAGGGATAAACACTGAAGCTTTCTTT,CSVASGTGINTEAFF
TRBV3-1/TRBV3-2,TRBJ2-3,NA,16,TRBD2,TGTGCCAGCAGCCAAGACCCGGGACTAGTTCAGGATACGCAGTATTTT,CASSQDPGLVQDTQYF
TRBV18,TRBJ2-3,NA,13,NA,TGTGCCAGCTCACAGTCCTACACAGATACGCAGTATTTT,CASSQSYTDTQYF
TRBV11-2,TRBJ2-5,NA,15,NA,TGTGCCAGCAGCTTAGTATCCCCTAGGATCGAGACCCAGTACTTC,CASSLVSPRIETQYF
TRBV6-5,TRBJ2-7,NA,14,NA,TGTGCCAGCAGTTACTCGGGCAGGGGCTACGAGCAGTACTTC,CASSYSGRGYEQYF
TRBV19,TRBJ2-5,NA,15,TRBD1,TGTGCCAGTGGCTCGGGCCCAGGGGGCAGTGAGACCCAGTACTTC,CASGSGPGGSETQYF
TRBV5-5,TRBJ2-7,NA,14,NA,TGTGCCAGCAGCTTGGGGCCTGTCTCCTACGAGCAGTACTTC,CASSLGPVSYEQYF
TRBV23-1,TRBJ1-2,NA,15,TRBD1,TGCGCCAGCAGTCAATGGGGACAGGGGAACGATGGCTACACCTTC,CASSQWGQGNDGYTF
TRBV19,TRBJ1-2,NA,15,NA,TGTGCCAGTAGTATACCCCGGCGCAGCGACTATGGCTACACCTTC,CASSIPRRSDYGYTF
TRBV4-2,TRBJ1-1,NA,17,NA,TGTGCCAGCAGCCAAGAAAGGATTGGGCCAAGTGACACTGAAGCTTTCTTT,CASSQERIGPSDTEAFF
TRBV9,TRBJ1-3,NA,15,NA,TGTGCCAGCAGCGCCGGGGGGAGTGCTGGAAACACCATATATTTT,CASSAGGSAGNTIYF
TRBV11-2,TRBJ2-1,NA,14,TRBD1,TGTGCCAGCAGCCCGGGGACAGGGGTAGGGGAGCAGTTCTTC,CASSPGTGVGEQFF
TRBV29-1,TRBJ2-5,NA,17,TRBD2,TGCAGCGTTGTGAGGGCTAGCGGGGGAAAATACCAAGAGACCCAGTACTTC,CSVVRASGGKYQETQYF
TRBV21-1,TRBJ1-2,NA,17,NA,TGTGCCAGCAGCACCTCTATGCCCGACGGGGGGTTTTATGGCTACACCTTC,CASSTSMPDGGFYGYTF
TRBV19,TRBJ1-1,NA,16,TRBD1,TGTGCCAGTAGGAACTGGGACAGTCTGCAGAACACTGAAGCTTTCTTT,CASRNWDSLQNTEAFF
TRBV12-3/TRBV12-4,TRBJ1-4,NA,11,NA,TGTGCCAGCAGTTTCTTCGAAAAACTGTTTTTT,CASSFFEKLFF
TRBV5-4,TRBJ1-2,NA,11,NA,TGTGCCAGCAGCTTGGTGAGGGCCTACACCTTC,CASSLVRAYTF
TRBV5-4,TRBJ2-7,once,16,TRBD2,TGTGCCAGCAGCTTGATCAGCGGGGGGGCCTCCTACGAGCAGTACTTC,CASSLISGGASYEQYF
TRBV6-5,TRBJ2-5,NA,13,NA,TGTGCCAGCTATAAGCGCAACCAAGAGACCCAGTACTTC,CASYKRNQETQYF
TRBV2,TRBJ1-2,few,13,TRBD1,TGTGCCAGCAGAGAGACAGGGGCTAATGGCTACACCTTC,CASRETGANGYTF
TRBV19,TRBJ1-1,NA,15,TRBD1,TGTGCCAGCCTTGACAGGGGGTGGAAGGGCACTGAAGCTTTCTTT,CASLDRGWKGTEAFF
TRBV3-1/TRBV3-2,TRBJ1-1,NA,12,NA,TGTGCCAGCAGCCAAGTTAGCCTGCCAGCTTTCTTT,CASSQVSLPAFF
TRBV12-3/TRBV12-4,TRBJ1-1,NA,13,NA,TGTGCCAGCAGTTTTAGACAGAACACTGAAGCTTTCTTT,CASSFRQNTEAFF
TRBV2,TRBJ1-6,NA,14,TRBD1,TGTGCCAGTGGACAGGGCGTTTATAATTCACCCCTCCACTTT,CASGQGVYNSPLHF
TRBV19,TRBJ2-1,NA,13,NA,TGTGCCAGTAGTCTCGGGGGGCAGGGCTCCCCGGTCTTC,CASSLGGQGSPVF
TRBV7-9,TRBJ1-1,NA,14,NA,TGTGCCAGCAGCTTATACCCCCCCAGCACTGAAGCTTTCTTT,CASSLYPPSTEAFF
TRBV29-1,TRBJ1-2,NA,12,TRBD1,TGCAGCGTTGGGGACAGGGGTGGTGGCTACACCTTC,CSVGDRGGGYTF